The TCR beta chain under discussion was sequenced for a study of cytomegalovirus exposure and HLA in healthy donors. Germline V CDR1 and CDR2: SGHTA, FQGNSA. The CDR3 is 15 amino acids. V gave up 5 bases and J gave up 4 bases; unmatched junction bases: 5. The PCR made use of 60 Vbeta and 13 Jbeta primers. Libraries were prepared by immunoSEQ multiplex PCR; TCRdb keeps only in-frame clonotypes and omits some of them. The sample holds roughly 100,000 clones; roughly three quarters are singletons and the top ten take around 3.5%. Study-wide results and caveats: Presence/absence analyses treated sequencing depth as roughly uniform across donors.

With respect to this clone: Its antigen remains unidentified.

The source is a man aged 30 to 39 in good health and CMV-seronegative. What was sequenced was PBMCs. This chain connects TRBV7-2 to TRBJ2-6, with 7 bases aligning to TRBD1. DNA of the CDR3: TGTGCCAGCAGCCCACCGACAGGGGGGGCCAACGTCCTGACTTTC. Translating it yields CASSPPTGGANVLTF. Looking up the rest from reference TRBV7-2 and TRBJ2-6 gives the full variable domain: GAGVSQSPSNKVTEKGKDVELRCDPISGHTALYWYRQSLGQGLEFLIYFQGNSAPDKSGLPSDRFSAERTGGSVSTLTIQRTQQEDSAVYLCASSPPTGGANVLTFGAGSRLTVL.